This T cell receptor (beta chain) was recorded in a study of blood T cell repertoires in COVID-19. In the study overall: There were acute and convalescent COVID-19 samples, and they came from the United States, Italy and Spain.

CDR3 length: 18 residues. CDR1 is SSHAT and CDR2 is FNYEAQ in the germline V gene (reference sequence). In the original workflow: Reference gene primer amplification gave nucleated cell count estimates. Produced via immunoSEQ multiplex PCR; TCRdb's table is partial and in-frame only. The V and J calls and clone size were taken over from that table, and D and trimming were inferred from the DNA. The table includes around 270,000 clones, about 87% detected once. Participants' reported clinical history set cohort assignment. Individuals in the exposed group had encountered a COVID-19 case within 2 weeks preceding study entry.

The J gene is TRBJ2-7, the V gene TRBV7-7; 8 bases map to TRBD2. Sequenced input: PBMCs or T cells enriched from blood (not recorded which). The origin of this receptor is a woman aged 35 to 49 who had been exposed to COVID-19. The CDR3 here is CASSLGSQCEGLAYEQYV. The DNA of the CDR3 is TGTGCTAGCAGCTTAGGATCCCAATGTGAGGGACTAGCCTACGAGCAGTACGTC.